This T cell receptor beta chain was sequenced in a study of graft-versus-host responses after intestinal transplantation. Assay used: immunoSEQ multiplex PCR; TCRdb lists only in-frame clones, some missing. The sample records tens of thousands of clones, 80% to 90% being singletons. Notes on this clone: The antigen remains undetermined.

This sequence was found in a human donor who received an intestinal transplant. The sequencing used unstimulated CD8+ T cells sorted from spleen or lymph node cells, collected before intestinal transplant.

This CDR3 reads CASSLAGGLGGYTF. DNA of the CDR3: TGCGCCAGCAGCTTGGCCGGGGGGCTAGGAGGCTACACCTTC. This sequence joins TRBV5-1 and TRBJ1-2; TRBD1 might be the D (6 bases). This CDR3 region has 14 residues. Germline lookup yields CDR1 SGHRS and CDR2 YFSETQ. V lost 0 bases, J lost 8 bases, and 14 bases lay in between. Using reference TRBV5-1 and TRBJ1-2 for the parts outside the CDR3, the full variable domain is KAGVTQTPRYLIKTRGQQVTLSCSPISGHRSVSWYQQTPGQGLQFLFEYFSETQRNKGNFPGRFSGRQFSNSRSEMNVSTLELGDSALYLCASSLAGGLGGYTFGSGTRLTVV.